This T cell receptor beta chain originates from a study of cytomegalovirus exposure and HLA in healthy donors. With 60 Vbeta and 13 Jbeta primers, the PCR was carried out. The table came from immunoSEQ multiplex PCR; TCRdb's copy has only in-frame clones and leaves some out. The profile shows roughly 180,000 clones, roughly 80% of them singletons. Healthy bone marrow donors formed the donor group. The CDR3 has 16 residues. V gave up 0 bases and J gave up 4 bases; unmatched junction bases: 2. The germline V gene encodes CDR1 KGHSH and CDR2 LQKENI. The chain links TRBV18 to TRBJ2-2, with 10 bases matching TRBD1. This TCR was sampled from a woman younger than 35 in good health and CMV-seronegative. Sequenced: PBMCs. The CDR3 is CASSPPGQGSTGELFF. CDR3 in DNA: TGTGCCAGCTCACCACCGGGACAGGGGAGCACCGGGGAGCTGTTTTTT.